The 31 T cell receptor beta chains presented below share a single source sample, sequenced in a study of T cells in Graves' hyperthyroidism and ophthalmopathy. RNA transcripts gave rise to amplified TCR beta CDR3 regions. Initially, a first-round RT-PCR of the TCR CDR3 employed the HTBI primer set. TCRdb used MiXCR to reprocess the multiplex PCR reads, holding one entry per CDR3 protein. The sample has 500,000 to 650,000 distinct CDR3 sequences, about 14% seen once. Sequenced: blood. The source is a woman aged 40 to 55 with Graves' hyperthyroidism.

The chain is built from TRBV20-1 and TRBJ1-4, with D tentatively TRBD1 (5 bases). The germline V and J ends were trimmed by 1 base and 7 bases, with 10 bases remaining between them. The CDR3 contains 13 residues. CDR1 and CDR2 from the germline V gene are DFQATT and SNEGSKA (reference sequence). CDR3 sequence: CSARAAGSEKLFF. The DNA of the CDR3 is TGCAGTGCTAGAGCGGCAGGGAGTGAAAAACTGTTTTTT.

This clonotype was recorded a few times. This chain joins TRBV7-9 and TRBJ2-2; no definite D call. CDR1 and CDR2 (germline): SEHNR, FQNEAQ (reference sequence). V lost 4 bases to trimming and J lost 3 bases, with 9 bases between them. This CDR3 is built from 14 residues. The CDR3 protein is CASSSDHYTGELFF. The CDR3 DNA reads TGTGCCAGCAGCTCGGACCACTACACCGGGGAGCTGTTTTTT.

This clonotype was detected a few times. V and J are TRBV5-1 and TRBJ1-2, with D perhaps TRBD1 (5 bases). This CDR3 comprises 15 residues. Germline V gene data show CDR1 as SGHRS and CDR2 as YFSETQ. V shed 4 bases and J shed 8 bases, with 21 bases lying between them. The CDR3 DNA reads TGCGCCAGCAGCCTGGGGCCGCGACAGTCTGGAGGCTACACCTTC. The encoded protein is CASSLGPRQSGGYTF.

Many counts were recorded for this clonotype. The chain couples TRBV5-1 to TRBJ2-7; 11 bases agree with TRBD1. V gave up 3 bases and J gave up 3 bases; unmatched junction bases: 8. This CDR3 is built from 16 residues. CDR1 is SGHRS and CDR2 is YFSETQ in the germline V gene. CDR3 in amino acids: CASSWFQGQGDYEQYF. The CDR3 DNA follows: TGCGCCAGCAGCTGGTTCCAGGGACAGGGGGACTACGAGCAGTACTTC.

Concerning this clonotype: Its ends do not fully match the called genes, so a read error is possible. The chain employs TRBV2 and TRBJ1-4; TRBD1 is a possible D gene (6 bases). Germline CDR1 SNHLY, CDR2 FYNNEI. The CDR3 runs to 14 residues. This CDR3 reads CASGGADRGEKLLF. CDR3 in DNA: TGTGCCAGCGGGGGGGCCGATCGGGGGGAAAAACTGCTTTTT.

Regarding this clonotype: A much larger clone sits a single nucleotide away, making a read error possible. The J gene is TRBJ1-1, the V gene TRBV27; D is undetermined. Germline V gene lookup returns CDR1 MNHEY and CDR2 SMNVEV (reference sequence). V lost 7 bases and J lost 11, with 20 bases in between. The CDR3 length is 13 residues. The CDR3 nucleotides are TGTGCCAGCAACTCAACTACCCGTCCGGGGGCTTTCTTT. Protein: CASNSTTRPGAFF.

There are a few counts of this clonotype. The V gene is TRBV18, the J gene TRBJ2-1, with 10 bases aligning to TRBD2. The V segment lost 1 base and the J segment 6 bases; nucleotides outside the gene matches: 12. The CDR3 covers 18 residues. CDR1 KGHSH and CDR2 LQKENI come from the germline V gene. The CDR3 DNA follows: TGTGCCAGCTCACCACGCGGCAGCGGGAGGGCCGGTAGCAATGAGCAGTTCTTC. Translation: CASSPRGSGRAGSNEQFF.

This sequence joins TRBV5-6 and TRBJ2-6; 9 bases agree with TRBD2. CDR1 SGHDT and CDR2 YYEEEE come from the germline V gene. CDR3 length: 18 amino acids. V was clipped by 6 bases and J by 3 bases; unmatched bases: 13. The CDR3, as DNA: TGTGCCAGCAACTTCGGAAAAAGCGGGAGGAATGGGGCCAACGTCCTGACTTTC. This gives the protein CASNFGKSGRNGANVLTF.

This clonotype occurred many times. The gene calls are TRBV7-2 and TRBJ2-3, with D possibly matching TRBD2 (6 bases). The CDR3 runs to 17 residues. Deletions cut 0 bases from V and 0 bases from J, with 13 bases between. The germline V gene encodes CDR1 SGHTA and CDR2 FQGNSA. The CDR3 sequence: CASSLAGLALSTDTQYF. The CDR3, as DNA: TGTGCCAGCAGCTTAGCGGGCCTAGCGCTAAGCACAGATACGCAGTATTTT.

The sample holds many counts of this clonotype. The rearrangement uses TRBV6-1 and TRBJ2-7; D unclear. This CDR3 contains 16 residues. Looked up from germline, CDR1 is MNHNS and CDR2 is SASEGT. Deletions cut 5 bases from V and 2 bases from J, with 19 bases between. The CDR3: CASSSLSDSRTYEQYF. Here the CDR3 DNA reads TGTGCCAGCAGTTCCCTATCCGACTCGCGCACCTACGAGCAGTACTTC.

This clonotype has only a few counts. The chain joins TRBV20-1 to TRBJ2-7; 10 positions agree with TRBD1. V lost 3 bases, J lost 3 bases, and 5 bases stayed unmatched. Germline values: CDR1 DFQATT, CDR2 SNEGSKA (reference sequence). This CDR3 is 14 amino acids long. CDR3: CSASPGTGVYEQYF. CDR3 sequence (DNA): TGCAGTGCTAGCCCCGGGACAGGGGTCTACGAGCAGTACTTC.

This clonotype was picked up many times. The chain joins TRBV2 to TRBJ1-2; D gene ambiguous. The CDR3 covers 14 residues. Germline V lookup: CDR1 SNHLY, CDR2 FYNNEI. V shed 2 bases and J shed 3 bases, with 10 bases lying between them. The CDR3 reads CASSEKGLDYGYTF. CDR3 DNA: TGTGCCAGCAGTGAAAAGGGTTTGGACTATGGCTACACCTTC.

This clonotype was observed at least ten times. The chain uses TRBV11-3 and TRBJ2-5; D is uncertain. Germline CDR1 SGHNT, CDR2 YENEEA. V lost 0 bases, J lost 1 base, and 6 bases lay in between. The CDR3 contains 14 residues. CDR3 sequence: CASSLEISQETQYF. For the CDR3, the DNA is TGTGCCAGCAGCTTAGAGATCAGCCAAGAGACCCAGTACTTC.

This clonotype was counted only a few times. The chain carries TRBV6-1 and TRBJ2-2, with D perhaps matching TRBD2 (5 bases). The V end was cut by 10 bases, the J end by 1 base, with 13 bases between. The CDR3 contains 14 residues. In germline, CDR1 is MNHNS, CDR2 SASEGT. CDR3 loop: CAIQARVNTGELFF. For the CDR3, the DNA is TGTGCCATTCAAGCGCGGGTGAACACCGGGGAGCTGTTTTTT.

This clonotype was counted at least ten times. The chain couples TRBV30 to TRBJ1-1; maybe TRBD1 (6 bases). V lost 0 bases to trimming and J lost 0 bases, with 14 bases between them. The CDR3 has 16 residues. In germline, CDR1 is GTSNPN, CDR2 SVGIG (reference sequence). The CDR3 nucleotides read TGTGCCTGGAGTGTACGTTACGGGGGCATGAACACTGAAGCTTTCTTT. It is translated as CAWSVRYGGMNTEAFF.

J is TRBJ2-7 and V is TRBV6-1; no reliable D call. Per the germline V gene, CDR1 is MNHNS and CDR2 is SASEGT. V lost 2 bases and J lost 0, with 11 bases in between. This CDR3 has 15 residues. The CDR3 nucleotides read TGTGCCAGCAGTGAATTAGCAACCTACTCCTACGAGCAGTACTTC. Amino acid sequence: CASSELATYSYEQYF.

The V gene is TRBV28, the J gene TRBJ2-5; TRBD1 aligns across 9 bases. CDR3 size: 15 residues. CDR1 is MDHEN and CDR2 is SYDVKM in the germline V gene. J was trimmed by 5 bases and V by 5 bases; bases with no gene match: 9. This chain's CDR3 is CASSLGTGRTETQYF. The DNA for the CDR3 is TGTGCCAGCAGTCTAGGGACAGGGAGGACGGAGACCCAGTACTTC.

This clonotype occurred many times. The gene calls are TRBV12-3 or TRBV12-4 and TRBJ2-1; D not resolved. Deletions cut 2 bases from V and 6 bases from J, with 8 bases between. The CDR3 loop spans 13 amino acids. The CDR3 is CASSLYSANEQFF. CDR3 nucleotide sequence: TGTGCCAGCAGTTTATATTCAGCCAATGAGCAGTTCTTC.

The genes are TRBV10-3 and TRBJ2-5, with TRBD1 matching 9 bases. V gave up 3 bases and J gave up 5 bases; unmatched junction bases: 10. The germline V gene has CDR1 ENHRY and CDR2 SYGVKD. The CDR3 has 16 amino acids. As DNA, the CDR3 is TGTGCCATCAGTGACAGGGACAGGGAGATTGGGGAGACCCAGTACTTC. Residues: CAISDRDREIGETQYF.

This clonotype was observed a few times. CDR3 amino acids: CAIRMQGQITNGYTF. The CDR3 nucleotides read TGTGCCATCAGGATGCAAGGACAGATTACCAATGGCTACACCTTC. This chain uses TRBV10-3 with TRBJ1-2; tentative D call: TRBD1 (6 bases). This CDR3 comprises 15 residues. Germline assignment: CDR1 ENHRY and CDR2 SYGVKD. V was clipped by 6 bases and J by 6 bases, with 20 bases between them.

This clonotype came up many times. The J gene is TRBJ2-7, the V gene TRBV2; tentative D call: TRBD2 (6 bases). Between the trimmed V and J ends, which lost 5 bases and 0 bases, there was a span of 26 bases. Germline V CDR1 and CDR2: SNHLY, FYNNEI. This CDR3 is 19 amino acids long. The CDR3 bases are TGTGCCAGCAGTTCCCCCTGGGACTCCTTCTCTAGGAGCTCCTACGAGCAGTACTTC. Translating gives CASSSPWDSFSRSSYEQYF.

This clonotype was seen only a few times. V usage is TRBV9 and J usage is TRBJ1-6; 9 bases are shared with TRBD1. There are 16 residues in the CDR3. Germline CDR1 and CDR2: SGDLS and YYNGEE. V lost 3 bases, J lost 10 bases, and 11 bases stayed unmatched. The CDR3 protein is CASSADFTGGGSPLHF. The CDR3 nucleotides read TGTGCCAGCAGCGCCGATTTCACAGGGGGCGGCTCACCCCTCCACTTT.

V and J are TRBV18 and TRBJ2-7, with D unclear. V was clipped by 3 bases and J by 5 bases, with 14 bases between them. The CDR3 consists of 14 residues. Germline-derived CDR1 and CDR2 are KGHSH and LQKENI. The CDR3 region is CASSPLGITNEQYF. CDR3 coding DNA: TGTGCCAGCTCACCTCTGGGTATTACGAACGAGCAGTACTTC.

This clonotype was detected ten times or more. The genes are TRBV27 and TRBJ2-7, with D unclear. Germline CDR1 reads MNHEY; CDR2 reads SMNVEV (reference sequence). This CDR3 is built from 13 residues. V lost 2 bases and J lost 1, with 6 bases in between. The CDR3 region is CASSLKGSYEQYF. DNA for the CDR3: TGTGCCAGCAGTTTAAAAGGGTCCTACGAGCAGTACTTC.

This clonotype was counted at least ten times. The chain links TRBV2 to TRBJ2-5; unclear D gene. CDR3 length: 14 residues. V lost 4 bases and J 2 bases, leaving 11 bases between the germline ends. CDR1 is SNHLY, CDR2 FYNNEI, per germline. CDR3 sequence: CASSVKRIQETQYF. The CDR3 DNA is TGTGCCAGCAGTGTTAAACGCATACAAGAGACCCAGTACTTC. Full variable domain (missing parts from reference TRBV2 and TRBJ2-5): EPEVTQTPSHQVTQMGQEVILRCVPISNHLYFYWYRQILGQKVEFLVSFYNNEISEKSEIFDDQFSVERPDGSNFTLKIRSTKLEDSAMYFCASSVKRIQETQYFGPGTRLLVL.

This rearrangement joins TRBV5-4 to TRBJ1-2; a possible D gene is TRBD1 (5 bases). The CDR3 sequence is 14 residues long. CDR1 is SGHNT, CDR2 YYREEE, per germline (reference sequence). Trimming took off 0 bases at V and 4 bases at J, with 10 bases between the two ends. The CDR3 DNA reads TGTGCCAGCAGCTTGGGCGGGGCGCTCTATGGCTACACCTTC. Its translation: CASSLGGALYGYTF.

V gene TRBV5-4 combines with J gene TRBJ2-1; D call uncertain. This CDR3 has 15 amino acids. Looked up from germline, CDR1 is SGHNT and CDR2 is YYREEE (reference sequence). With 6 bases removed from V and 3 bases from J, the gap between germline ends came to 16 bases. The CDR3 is CASTPEPEIYNEQFF. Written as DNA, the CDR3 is TGTGCCAGCACCCCGGAGCCGGAGATCTACAATGAGCAGTTCTTC.

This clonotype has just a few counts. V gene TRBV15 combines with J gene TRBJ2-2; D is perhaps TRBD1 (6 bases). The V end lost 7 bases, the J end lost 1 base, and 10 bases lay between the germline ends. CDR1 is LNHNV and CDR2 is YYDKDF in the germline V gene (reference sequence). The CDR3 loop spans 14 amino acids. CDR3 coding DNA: TGTGCCACCAAATCGGACAGGAACACCGGGGAGCTGTTTTTT. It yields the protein CATKSDRNTGELFF.

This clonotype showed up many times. CDR3 in amino acids: CASSLRPVNQPQHF. The CDR3, as DNA: TGTGCCAGCAGCTTGCGGCCGGTCAATCAGCCCCAGCATTTT. The gene calls are TRBV5-5 and TRBJ1-5; D remains ambiguous. The CDR3 contains 14 residues. Between the trimmed V and J ends, which lost 1 base and 3 bases, there was a span of 8 bases. Germline values: CDR1 SGHKS, CDR2 YYEKEE (reference sequence).

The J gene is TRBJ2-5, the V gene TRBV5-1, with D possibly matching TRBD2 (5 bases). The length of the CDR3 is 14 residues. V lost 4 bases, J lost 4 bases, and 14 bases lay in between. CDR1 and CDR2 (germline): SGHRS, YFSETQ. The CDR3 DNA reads TGCGCCAGCAGCCCGGGCACTGAGGGAGAGACCCAGTACTTC. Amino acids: CASSPGTEGETQYF.

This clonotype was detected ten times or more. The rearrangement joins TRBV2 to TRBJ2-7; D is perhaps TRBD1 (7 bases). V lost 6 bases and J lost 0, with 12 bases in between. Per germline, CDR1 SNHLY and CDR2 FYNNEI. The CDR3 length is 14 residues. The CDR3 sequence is CASRNQGGSYEQYF. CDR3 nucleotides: TGTGCCAGCAGGAATCAGGGGGGCTCCTACGAGCAGTACTTC.